The next 9 T cell receptor beta chains were all read from a single sample in a study of Ad26.COV2.S vaccination and SARS-CoV-2 variants. Indicated treatment: 15 to 20 received Ad26.COV2.S at low or high dose, single or two shots; several received placebo; per-sample allocation not given. After the first vaccine or placebo injection, samples were drawn on day 63. The protocol was immunoSEQ multiplex PCR, while the TCRdb copy is restricted to in-frame clones and leaves out a portion. In the table there are more than 350,000 clones, around 90% of which are singletons. The sample was peripheral blood, taken in a trial of Ad26.COV2.S vaccine versus placebo. These receptor sequences come from a person aged 18-60 years who received the Ad26.COV2.S COVID-19 vaccine or a placebo.

V usage is TRBV4-1 and J usage is TRBJ2-5; TRBD2 might be the D (6 bases). V lost 0 bases and J lost 3, with 11 bases in between. Germline assignment: CDR1 MGHRA and CDR2 YSYEKL. The CDR3 contains 15 residues. CDR3 sequence (DNA): TGCGCCAGCAGCCAAGACCCTAGCGTTGAAGAGACCCAGTACTTC. It yields the protein CASSQDPSVEETQYF.

V usage is TRBV11-2 and J usage is TRBJ2-3, with D tentatively TRBD2 (6 bases). V lost 5 bases and J lost 3, with 18 bases in between. The germline gives CDR1 SGHAT, CDR2 FQNNGV. The CDR3 extends over 16 amino acids. This CDR3 reads CASSPRTKRSTDTQYF. CDR3 sequence (DNA): TGTGCCAGCAGCCCTCGGACTAAACGTTCAACAGATACGCAGTATTTT.

The genes are TRBV6-5 and TRBJ2-1; 8 bases line up with TRBD2. The CDR3 is made up of 13 amino acids. Looked up from germline, CDR1 is MNHEY and CDR2 is SVGAGI. The V and J ends lost 8 bases and 7 bases, in that order; junction bases with no gene match: 7. The CDR3: CASSLAGSNEQFF. Here the CDR3 DNA reads TGTGCCAGCTCCTTAGCGGGATCTAATGAGCAGTTCTTC.

The gene calls are TRBV19 and TRBJ1-5; D uncertain. V shed 9 bases and J shed 2 bases, with 20 bases lying between them. The CDR3 runs to 16 residues. CDR1 LNHDA and CDR2 SQIVND come from the germline V gene (reference sequence). In DNA form, the CDR3 reads TGTGCCAGCGATCGGGTGGGGAGCGGGGGCAATCAGCCCCAGCATTTT. This codes for CASDRVGSGGNQPQHF. Full variable domain (outside the CDR3, taken from reference TRBV19 and TRBJ1-5): DGGITQSPKYLFRKEGQNVTLSCEQNLNHDAMYWYRQDPGQGLRLIYYSQIVNDFQKGDIAEGYSVSREKKESFPLTVTSAQKNPTAFYLCASDRVGSGGNQPQHFGDGTRLSIL.

The chain uses TRBV15 and TRBJ2-7, with TRBD2 as a possible D gene (5 bases). The V end was cut by 4 bases, the J end by 0 bases, with 7 bases between. The CDR3 covers 13 residues. Per the germline V gene, CDR1 is LNHNV and CDR2 is YYDKDF (reference sequence). CDR3 DNA sequence: TGTGCCACCAGCACGGGATACTCCTACGAGCAGTACTTC. As protein: CATSTGYSYEQYF.

V is TRBV6-6 and J is TRBJ2-1, with D possibly matching TRBD2 (6 bases). The V and J ends lost 6 bases and 10 bases respectively, with 19 bases between them. Germline CDR1 and CDR2: MNHNY and SVGAGI (reference sequence). The CDR3 is 14 amino acids. The CDR3 DNA is TGTGCCAGCAGCGGAGGATCTACCGCGGGGGAGCAGTTCTTC. It is translated as CASSGGSTAGEQFF.

The chain is built from TRBV6-5 and TRBJ1-1; unclear D gene. V lost 6 bases, J lost 4 bases, and 12 bases lay in between. CDR1 and CDR2 (germline): MNHEY, SVGAGI. There are 13 residues in the CDR3. Written as DNA, the CDR3 is TGTGCCAGCAGCGAGTTATCTGGCACTGAAGCTTTCTTT. The encoded protein is CASSELSGTEAFF.

The chain uses TRBV7-9 and TRBJ2-7; the D gene is possibly TRBD1 (6 bases). V lost 5 bases to trimming and J lost 6 bases, with 17 bases between them. This CDR3 has 14 residues. Germline CDR1 is SEHNR and CDR2 is FQNEAQ (reference sequence). CDR3 sequence reads: CASSQPGTLAEQYF. CDR3 nucleotides: TGTGCCAGCAGCCAGCCCGGGACATTAGCCGAGCAGTACTTC.

The rearrangement joins TRBV9 to TRBJ2-3; weak D call: TRBD2 (5 bases). The CDR3 has 14 residues. The V gene's germline CDR1 is SGDLS and CDR2 YYNGEE. V gave up 2 bases and J gave up 4 bases, with 11 bases separating them. Written as DNA, the CDR3 is TGTGCCAGCAGCGTGTTAAGCGGTTCAGATACGCAGTATTTT. It codes for CASSVLSGSDTQYF. Together with reference TRBV9 and TRBJ2-3, the CDR3 gives the full variable domain: DSGVTQTPKHLITATGQRVTLRCSPRSGDLSVYWYQQSLDQGLQFLIQYYNGEERAKGNILERFSAQQFPDLHSELNLSSLELGDSALYFCASSVLSGSDTQYFGPGTRLTVL.